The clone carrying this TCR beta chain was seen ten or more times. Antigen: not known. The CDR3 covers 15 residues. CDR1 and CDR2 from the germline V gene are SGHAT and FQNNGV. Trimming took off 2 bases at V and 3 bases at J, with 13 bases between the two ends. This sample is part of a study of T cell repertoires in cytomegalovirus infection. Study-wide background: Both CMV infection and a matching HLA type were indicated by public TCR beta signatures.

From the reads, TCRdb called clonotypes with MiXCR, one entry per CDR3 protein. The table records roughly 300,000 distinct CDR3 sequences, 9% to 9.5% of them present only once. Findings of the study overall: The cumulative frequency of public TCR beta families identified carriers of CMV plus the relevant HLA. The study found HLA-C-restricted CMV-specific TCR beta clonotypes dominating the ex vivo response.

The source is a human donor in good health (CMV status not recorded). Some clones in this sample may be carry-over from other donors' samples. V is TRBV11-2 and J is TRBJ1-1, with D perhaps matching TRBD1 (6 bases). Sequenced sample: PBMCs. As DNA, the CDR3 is TGTGCCAGCAGCTTATATCGGGGGCCCGACACTGAAGCTTTCTTT. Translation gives CASSLYRGPDTEAFF.